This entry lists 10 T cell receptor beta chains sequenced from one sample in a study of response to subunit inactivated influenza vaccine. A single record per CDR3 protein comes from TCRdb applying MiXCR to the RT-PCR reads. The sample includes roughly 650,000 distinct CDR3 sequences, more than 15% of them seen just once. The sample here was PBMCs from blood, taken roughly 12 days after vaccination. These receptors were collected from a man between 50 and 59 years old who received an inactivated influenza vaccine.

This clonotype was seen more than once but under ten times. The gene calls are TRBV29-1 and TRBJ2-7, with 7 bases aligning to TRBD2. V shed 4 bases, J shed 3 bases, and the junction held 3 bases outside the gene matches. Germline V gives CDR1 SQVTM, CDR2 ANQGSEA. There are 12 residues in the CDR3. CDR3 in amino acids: CSVASGIYEQYF. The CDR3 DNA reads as TGCAGCGTTGCGAGCGGGATCTACGAGCAGTACTTC.

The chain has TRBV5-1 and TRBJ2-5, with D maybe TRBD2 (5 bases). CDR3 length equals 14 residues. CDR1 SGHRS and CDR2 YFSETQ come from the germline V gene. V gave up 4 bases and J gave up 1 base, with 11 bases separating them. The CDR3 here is CASSPVGSQETQYF. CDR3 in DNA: TGCGCCAGCAGCCCGGTAGGGAGCCAAGAGACCCAGTACTTC.

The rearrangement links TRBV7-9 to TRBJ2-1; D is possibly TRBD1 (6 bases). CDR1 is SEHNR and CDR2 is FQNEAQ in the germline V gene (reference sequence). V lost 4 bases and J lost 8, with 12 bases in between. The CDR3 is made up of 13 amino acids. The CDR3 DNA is TGTGCCAGCAGCTGGGGACAATACCATGAGCAGTTCTTC. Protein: CASSWGQYHEQFF.

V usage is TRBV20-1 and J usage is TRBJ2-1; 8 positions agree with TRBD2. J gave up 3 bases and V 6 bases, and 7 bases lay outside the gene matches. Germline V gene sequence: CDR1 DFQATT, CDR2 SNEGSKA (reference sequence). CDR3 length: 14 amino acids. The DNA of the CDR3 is TGCAGTGCGACGACCGGGACTAGCTACAATGAGCAGTTCTTC. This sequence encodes CSATTGTSYNEQFF.

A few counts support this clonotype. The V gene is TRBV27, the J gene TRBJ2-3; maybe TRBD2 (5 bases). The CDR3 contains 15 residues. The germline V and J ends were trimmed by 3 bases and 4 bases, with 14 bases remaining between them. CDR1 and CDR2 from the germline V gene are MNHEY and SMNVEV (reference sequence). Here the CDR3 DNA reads TGTGCCAGCAGTTTCGGAGGCCCTGGGGCAGATACGCAGTATTTT. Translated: CASSFGGPGADTQYF.

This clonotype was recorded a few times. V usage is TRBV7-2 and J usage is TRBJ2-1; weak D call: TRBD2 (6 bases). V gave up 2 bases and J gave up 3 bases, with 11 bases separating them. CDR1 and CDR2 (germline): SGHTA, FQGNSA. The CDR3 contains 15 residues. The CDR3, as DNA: TGTGCCAGCAGCTTATACTACGGGAGCTACAATGAGCAGTTCTTC. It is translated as CASSLYYGSYNEQFF. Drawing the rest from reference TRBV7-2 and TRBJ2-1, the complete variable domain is GAGVSQSPSNKVTEKGKDVELRCDPISGHTALYWYRQSLGQGLEFLIYFQGNSAPDKSGLPSDRFSAERTGGSVSTLTIQRTQQEDSAVYLCASSLYYGSYNEQFFGPGTRLTVL.

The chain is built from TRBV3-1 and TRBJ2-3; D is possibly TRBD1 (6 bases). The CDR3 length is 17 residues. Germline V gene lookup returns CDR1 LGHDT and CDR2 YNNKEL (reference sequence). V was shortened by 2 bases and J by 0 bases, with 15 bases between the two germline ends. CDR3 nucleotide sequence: TGTGCCAGCAGCCAACGACCCCGACAGGCTAGCACAGATACGCAGTATTTT. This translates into CASSQRPRQASTDTQYF.

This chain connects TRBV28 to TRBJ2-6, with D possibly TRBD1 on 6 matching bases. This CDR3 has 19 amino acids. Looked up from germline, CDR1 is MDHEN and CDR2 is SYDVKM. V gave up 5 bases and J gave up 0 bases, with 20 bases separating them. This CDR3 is CASSPPGQLLSSGANVLTF. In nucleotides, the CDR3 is TGTGCCAGCAGTCCCCCCGGACAGCTTCTTAGCTCTGGGGCCAACGTCCTGACTTTC.

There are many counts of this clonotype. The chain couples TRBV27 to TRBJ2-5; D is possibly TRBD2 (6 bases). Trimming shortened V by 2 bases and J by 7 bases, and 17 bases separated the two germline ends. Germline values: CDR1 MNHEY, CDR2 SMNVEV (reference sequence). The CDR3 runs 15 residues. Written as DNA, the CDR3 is TGTGCCAGCAGTTTACATCGGGGGAATGTGGTGACCCAGTACTTC. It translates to CASSLHRGNVVTQYF.

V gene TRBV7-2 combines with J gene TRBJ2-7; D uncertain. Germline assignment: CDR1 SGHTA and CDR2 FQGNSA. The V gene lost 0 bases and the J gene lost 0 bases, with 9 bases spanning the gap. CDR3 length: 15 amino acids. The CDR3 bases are TGTGCCAGCAGCTTAGCAGCCTGGAGCTCCTACGAGCAGTACTTC. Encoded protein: CASSLAAWSSYEQYF.